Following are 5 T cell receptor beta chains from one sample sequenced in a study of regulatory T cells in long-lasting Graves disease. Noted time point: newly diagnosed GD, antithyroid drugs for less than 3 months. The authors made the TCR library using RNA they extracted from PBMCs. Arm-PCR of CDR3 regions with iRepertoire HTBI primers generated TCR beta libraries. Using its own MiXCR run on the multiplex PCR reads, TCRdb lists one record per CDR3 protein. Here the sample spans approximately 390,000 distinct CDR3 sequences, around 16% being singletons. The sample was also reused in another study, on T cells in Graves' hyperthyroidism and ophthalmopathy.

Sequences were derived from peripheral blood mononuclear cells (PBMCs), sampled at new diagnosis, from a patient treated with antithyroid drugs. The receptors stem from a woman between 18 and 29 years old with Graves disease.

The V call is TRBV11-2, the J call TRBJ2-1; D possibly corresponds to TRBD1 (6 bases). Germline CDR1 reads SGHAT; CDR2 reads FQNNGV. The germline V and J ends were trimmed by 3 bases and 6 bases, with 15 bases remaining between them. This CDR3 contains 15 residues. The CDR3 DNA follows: TGTGCCAGCAGCTTCCGACAGGTCCCCACCAATGAGCAGTTCTTC. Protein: CASSFRQVPTNEQFF.

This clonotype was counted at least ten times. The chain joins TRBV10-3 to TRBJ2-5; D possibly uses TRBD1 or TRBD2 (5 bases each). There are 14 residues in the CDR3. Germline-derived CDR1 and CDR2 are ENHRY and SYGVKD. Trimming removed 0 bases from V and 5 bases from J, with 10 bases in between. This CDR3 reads CAISESQGVETQYF. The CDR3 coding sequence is TGTGCCATCAGTGAGTCTCAGGGAGTCGAGACCCAGTACTTC.

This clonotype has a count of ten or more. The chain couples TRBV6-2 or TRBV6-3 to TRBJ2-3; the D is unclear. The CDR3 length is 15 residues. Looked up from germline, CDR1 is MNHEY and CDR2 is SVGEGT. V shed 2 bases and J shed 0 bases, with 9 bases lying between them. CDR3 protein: CASSYHYTSTDTQYF. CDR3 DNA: TGTGCCAGCAGTTACCACTACACTAGCACAGATACGCAGTATTTT.

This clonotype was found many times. CDR3: CATSDPRTSGGTDTQYF. The CDR3 bases are TGTGCCACCAGTGACCCTAGGACTAGCGGGGGCACAGATACGCAGTATTTT. The V and J genes are TRBV24-1 and TRBJ2-3; 12 bases map to TRBD2. The J segment lost 1 base and the V segment lost 4 bases, leaving 5 bases of the junction unmatched. Germline CDR1 and CDR2: KGHDR and SFDVKD. CDR3 size: 17 residues.

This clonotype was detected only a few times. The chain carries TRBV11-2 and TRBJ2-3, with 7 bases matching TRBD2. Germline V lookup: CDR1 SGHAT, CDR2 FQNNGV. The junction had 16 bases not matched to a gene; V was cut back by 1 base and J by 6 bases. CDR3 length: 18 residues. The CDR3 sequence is CASSLGFGLVAFGDTQYF. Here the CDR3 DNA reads TGTGCCAGCAGCTTAGGGTTTGGACTAGTGGCTTTTGGTGATACGCAGTATTTT.